This is a list of T cell receptor beta chains from one sample in a study of T cell changes during pregnancy in multiple sclerosis. The assay was immunoSEQ multiplex PCR, and TCRdb's table has in-frame clones only and misses some. The sample records under 80,000 clones, approximately 92% being singletons. Sequenced material: peripheral blood, taken before pregnancy. The receptors stem from a female donor with multiple sclerosis, enrolled in a pregnancy study. The CDR3 runs from the conserved cysteine through the conserved F or W. The D gene is left open where the match is weak. A row's size may be missing; if present it is once, few, many or a size class.

V gene	clone size	J gene	D gene	CDR3 DNA	CDR3 protein
TRBV4-1	.	TRBJ2-1	TRBD2	TGCGCCAGCAGCCAAGTCACCCCAGGTCCTAGCGGGAGGGCCAATGAGCAGTTCTTC	CASSQVTPGPSGRANEQFF
TRBV11-2	.	TRBJ2-7	.	TGTGCCAGCAGCTTACAGGGGAGTAGGGGCTACGAGCAGTACTTC	CASSLQGSRGYEQYF
TRBV19	.	TRBJ2-5	.	TGTGCCAGTAGTATCTTTTCGAGCGGCGAGACCCAGTACTTC	CASSIFSSGETQYF
TRBV4-2	.	TRBJ2-1	.	TGTGCCAGCAGCCAAGATCCTAGATCCTACAATGAGCAGTTCTTC	CASSQDPRSYNEQFF
TRBV5-1	.	TRBJ2-3	.	TGCGCCAGCAGCTTGTCCAGCGGAGTGACAGATACGCAGTATTTT	CASSLSSGVTDTQYF
TRBV7-8	.	TRBJ2-1	.	TGTGCCAGCAGTAAATCTCGCCTATCTGAGCAGTTCTTC	CASSKSRLSEQFF
TRBV29-1	.	TRBJ2-7	TRBD2	TGCAGCGTTGAAGGGACTAGCGGGAGCTACGAGCAGTACTTC	CSVEGTSGSYEQYF
TRBV7-3	.	TRBJ2-2	TRBD2	TGTGCCACTGCAATTTTAGCGGGAGCCGGGGAGCTGTTTTTT	CATAILAGAGELFF
TRBV9	.	TRBJ2-3	TRBD2	TGTGCCAGCAGCGTAGGAGCGGGAGCGGCGGATACGCAGTATTTT	CASSVGAGAADTQYF
TRBV7-2	.	TRBJ2-1	TRBD2	TGTGCCAGCAGCTTAGTGGCTAGCGGGAGGGCCGGTGAGCAGTTCTTC	CASSLVASGRAGEQFF
TRBV7-6	once	TRBJ2-1	TRBD2	TGTGCCAGCAGCTTTTATATTTCGATCGACGGGAGGGCCAATGAGCAGTTCTTC	CASSFYISIDGRANEQFF
TRBV6-5	.	TRBJ2-3	TRBD1	TGTGCCAGCAGTTACTGGGGACAGGGGGAAGATACGCAGTATTTT	CASSYWGQGEDTQYF
TRBV16	.	TRBJ1-5	.	TGTGCCAGCAGCGACCTTAGCTGGACACCGGTCGATCAGCCCCAGCATTTT	CASSDLSWTPVDQPQHF
TRBV29-1	.	TRBJ2-5	.	TGCAGCGTCGGGTTCCAAGAGACCCAGTACTTC	CSVGFQETQYF
TRBV19	once	TRBJ1-2	TRBD1	TGTGCCAGTAGTACCGGGACAGGGGGCACCTATGGCTACACCTTC	CASSTGTGGTYGYTF
TRBV7-6	.	TRBJ2-1	TRBD2	TGTGCCAGCAGCTTAGTAAGACTAGCGGCTTCCTACAATGAGCAGTTCTTC	CASSLVRLAASYNEQFF
TRBV5-1	.	TRBJ2-1	.	TGCGCCAGCAGAGATGACAGGAGCTCCTACAATGAGCAGTTCTTC	CASRDDRSSYNEQFF
TRBV7-9	.	TRBJ1-5	TRBD1	TGTGCCAGCAGCTTAGCGGGGACAGATAATCAGCCCCAGCATTTT	CASSLAGTDNQPQHF
TRBV4-3	.	TRBJ1-2	.	TGCGCCAGCAGCCAAGTGGGGCAGGGGCCCCTCGGAGACTATGGCTACACCTTC	CASSQVGQGPLGDYGYTF
TRBV7-9	.	TRBJ1-1	TRBD1	TGTGCCAGCAGCTTAACAGGGGACACTGAAGCTTTCTTT	CASSLTGDTEAFF
TRBV7-8	.	TRBJ1-3	.	TGTGCCAGCAGCCGCCCCCGGGTTGGGGGAAACACCATATATTTT	CASSRPRVGGNTIYF
TRBV9	.	TRBJ2-3	.	TGTGCCAGCAGCGTATATGACAGGTCCACAGATACGCAGTATTTT	CASSVYDRSTDTQYF
TRBV18	.	TRBJ1-3	.	TGTGCCAGCTCACCGGGCTCACCCACTGGAAACACCATATATTTT	CASSPGSPTGNTIYF
TRBV6-1	.	TRBJ2-4	.	TGTGCCAGCAGTGAATTCGGGTCGTTGGCCAAAAACATTCAGTACTTC	CASSEFGSLAKNIQYF
TRBV4-3	once	TRBJ2-2	.	TGCGCCAGCAGCCGCCGGGGTGGGCAGACCGGGGAGCTGTTTTTT	CASSRRGGQTGELFF
TRBV5-1	few	TRBJ2-5	.	TGCGCCAGCAGCTCACTAGTCCAAGAGACCCAGTACTTC	CASSSLVQETQYF
TRBV4-3	.	TRBJ2-7	TRBD2	TGCGCCAGCAGCCAAGAACCCGGGACTAGCGGGAGGACGGTTTCTGGCTACGAGCAGTACTTC	CASSQEPGTSGRTVSGYEQYF
TRBV11-2	.	TRBJ1-1	.	TGTGCCAGCAGCTCCTACTTCATGAACACTGAAGCTTTCTTT	CASSSYFMNTEAFF
TRBV11-2	.	TRBJ1-1	.	TGTGCCAGCAGCCCCCACGCGAGTGTGAACACTGAAGCTTTCTTT	CASSPHASVNTEAFF
TRBV4-3	.	TRBJ2-7	TRBD2	TGCGCCAGCAGCCAAGAGGGCGGGAGTAGCTCCTACGAGCAGTACTTC	CASSQEGGSSSYEQYF
TRBV9	.	TRBJ2-1	TRBD2	TGTGCCAGTGCGAGCTTGGAGCGGGAGTGGAATGAGCAGTTCTTC	CASASLEREWNEQFF
TRBV13	.	TRBJ2-1	.	TGTGCCAGCAGCTTAGTTGTGGCGGGTGAGCAGTTCTTC	CASSLVVAGEQFF
TRBV27	.	TRBJ1-5	TRBD1	TGTGCCAGCAGTCAAAGACAGGGGAGGAATCAGCCCCAGCATTTT	CASSQRQGRNQPQHF
TRBV5-4	once	TRBJ2-2	.	TGTGCCAGCAGCTTAGGAGGGATCCAATTAGGGGAGCTGTTTTTT	CASSLGGIQLGELFF
TRBV7-8	.	TRBJ2-7	TRBD1	TGTGCCAGCAGCCGGGACAGGGTGGCCTACGAGCAGTACTTC	CASSRDRVAYEQYF
TRBV15	.	TRBJ2-3	TRBD2	TGTGCCACCAGCAAGGGACTAGCGGGGTCTTTTGATACGCAGTATTTT	CATSKGLAGSFDTQYF
TRBV7-9	.	TRBJ2-1	.	TGTGCCAGCAGCTTAAGATTAGACATCAATGAGCAGTTCTTC	CASSLRLDINEQFF
TRBV4-3	.	TRBJ2-7	TRBD2	TGCGCCAGCAGCCAAGACCGCTTCGGGGGGTACGAGCAGTACTTC	CASSQDRFGGYEQYF
TRBV9	.	TRBJ2-2	TRBD2	TGTGCCAGCACCACTAGCGGGACGCTCTCCGGGGAGCTGTTTTTT	CASTTSGTLSGELFF
TRBV10-2	.	TRBJ2-7	.	TGCGCCAGCAGTGGCAGCGGGCCTTACGAGCAGTACTTC	CASSGSGPYEQYF
TRBV9	.	TRBJ2-7	TRBD1	TGTGCCAGCAGCCGGGACAGTCTCGCCGAGCAGTACTTC	CASSRDSLAEQYF
TRBV4-3	.	TRBJ2-1	.	TGCGCCAGCAGCCGGGCGGACTCCGAGCCCTACAATGAGCAGTTCTTC	CASSRADSEPYNEQFF
TRBV5-1	.	TRBJ2-7	.	TGCGCCAGCAGCTTGAGAGCCTACGAGCAGTACTTC	CASSLRAYEQYF
TRBV11-3	.	TRBJ2-1	.	TGTGCCAGCAGCAGCAATACGGGGTTTACCTACAATGAGCAGTTCTTC	CASSSNTGFTYNEQFF
TRBV7-3	.	TRBJ2-3	TRBD2	TGTGCCAGCAGCTTCTCACCGTCTAGCGGGAGCTTAGATACGCAGTATTTT	CASSFSPSSGSLDTQYF
TRBV10-1	.	TRBJ2-1	TRBD2	TGCGCCAGCAGTGTGCTAGCGGTGTACAATGAGCAGTTCTTC	CASSVLAVYNEQFF
TRBV19	.	TRBJ2-3	.	TGTGCCAGTAGTATGAGTAGCACAGATACGCAGTATTTT	CASSMSSTDTQYF
TRBV19	.	TRBJ1-2	.	TGTGCCAGTAGTATATCAGGGTCGGGTGGCTACACCTTC	CASSISGSGGYTF
TRBV11-1	once	TRBJ2-3	TRBD2	TGTGCCAGCAGCACTTGGACTAGCGGTACTAGCACAGATACGCAGTATTTT	CASSTWTSGTSTDTQYF
TRBV7-2	.	TRBJ2-5	TRBD2	TGTGCCAGCAGCCCACAACTAGCGGAAGAGACCCAGTACTTC	CASSPQLAEETQYF
TRBV7-2	.	TRBJ2-5	TRBD2	TGTGCCAGCAGCTTATCGAGGGGACTAGCGGGAGAGACCCAGTACTTC	CASSLSRGLAGETQYF
TRBV27	.	TRBJ2-3	TRBD1	TGTGCCAGCAGTTCATATGGGGGGACAGGAAGGGATGGCACAGATACGCAGTATTTT	CASSSYGGTGRDGTDTQYF
TRBV16	.	TRBJ1-2	.	TGTGCCAGCAGTCCAATAAGCGGGGCTTATGGCTACACCTTC	CASSPISGAYGYTF
TRBV10-3	.	TRBJ2-7	TRBD2	TGTGCCATCAGTGAGTCCGCTAGCGGGAGTCTCGAGCAGTACTTC	CAISESASGSLEQYF
TRBV6-5	.	TRBJ2-1	TRBD1	TGTGCCAGCAGTCGCCCTTCACGACAGGGGAATGAGCAGTTCTTC	CASSRPSRQGNEQFF
TRBV11-2	.	TRBJ2-7	.	TGTGCCAGCAGCTTAGACAGGTCGTATAACGAGCAGTACTTC	CASSLDRSYNEQYF
TRBV18	.	TRBJ2-1	TRBD2	TGTGCCAGCTCACCGGGTTTGACAAGCGGGACCTTTAATGAGCAGTTCTTC	CASSPGLTSGTFNEQFF
TRBV4-1	.	TRBJ1-1	.	TGCGCCAGCAGCCAGCCTGTTAAGAGGGGAGGGGGGGACACTGAAGCTTTCTTT	CASSQPVKRGGGDTEAFF
TRBV9	.	TRBJ1-5	.	TGTGCCAGCAGCGTAGAGGGGGTTAGCAATCAGCCCCAGCATTTT	CASSVEGVSNQPQHF
TRBV25-1	.	TRBJ1-1	.	TGTGCCAGCAGTGAAAGTCATGGGGTGACTATGGCTTTCTTT	CASSESHGVTMAFF